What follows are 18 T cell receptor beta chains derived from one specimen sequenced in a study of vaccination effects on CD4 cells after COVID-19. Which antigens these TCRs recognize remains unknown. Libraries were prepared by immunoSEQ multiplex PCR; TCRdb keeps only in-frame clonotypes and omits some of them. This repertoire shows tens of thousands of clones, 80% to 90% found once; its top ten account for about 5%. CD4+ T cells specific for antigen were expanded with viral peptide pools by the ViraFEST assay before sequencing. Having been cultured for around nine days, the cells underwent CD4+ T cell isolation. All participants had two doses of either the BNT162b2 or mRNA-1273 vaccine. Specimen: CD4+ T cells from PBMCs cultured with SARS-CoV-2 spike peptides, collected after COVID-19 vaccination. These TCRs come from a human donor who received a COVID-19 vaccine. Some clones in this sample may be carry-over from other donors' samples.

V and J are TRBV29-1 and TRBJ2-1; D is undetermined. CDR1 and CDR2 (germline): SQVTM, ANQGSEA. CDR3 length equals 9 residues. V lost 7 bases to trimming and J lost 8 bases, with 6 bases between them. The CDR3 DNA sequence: TGCAGCGGGGCCGATGAGCAGTTCTTC. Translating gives CSGADEQFF.

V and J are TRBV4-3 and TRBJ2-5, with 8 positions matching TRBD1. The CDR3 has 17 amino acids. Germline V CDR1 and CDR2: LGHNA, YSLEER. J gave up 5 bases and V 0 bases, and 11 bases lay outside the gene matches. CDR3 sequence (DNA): TGCGCCAGCAGCCAAGATGGGAGGCAGGGGGCTGGGGAGACCCAGTACTTC. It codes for CASSQDGRQGAGETQYF.

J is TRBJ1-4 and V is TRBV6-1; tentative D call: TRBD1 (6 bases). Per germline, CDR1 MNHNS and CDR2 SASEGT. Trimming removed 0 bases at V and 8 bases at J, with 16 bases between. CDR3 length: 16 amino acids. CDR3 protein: CASSEALQAGEEKLFF. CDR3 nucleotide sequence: TGTGCCAGCAGTGAAGCGCTTCAGGCAGGGGAGGAAAAACTGTTTTTT.

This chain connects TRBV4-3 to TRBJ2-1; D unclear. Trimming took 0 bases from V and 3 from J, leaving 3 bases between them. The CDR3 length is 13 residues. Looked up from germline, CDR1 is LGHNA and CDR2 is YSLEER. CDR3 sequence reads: CASSQDVYNEQFF. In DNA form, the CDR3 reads TGCGCCAGCAGCCAAGATGTCTACAATGAGCAGTTCTTC.

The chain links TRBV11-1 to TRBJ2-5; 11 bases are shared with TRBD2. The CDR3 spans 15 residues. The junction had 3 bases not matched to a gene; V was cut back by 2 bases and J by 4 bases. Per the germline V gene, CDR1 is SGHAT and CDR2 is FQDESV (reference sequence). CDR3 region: CASSLNSGGGETQYF. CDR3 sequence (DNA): TGTGCCAGCAGCTTAAATAGCGGGGGGGGAGAGACCCAGTACTTC.

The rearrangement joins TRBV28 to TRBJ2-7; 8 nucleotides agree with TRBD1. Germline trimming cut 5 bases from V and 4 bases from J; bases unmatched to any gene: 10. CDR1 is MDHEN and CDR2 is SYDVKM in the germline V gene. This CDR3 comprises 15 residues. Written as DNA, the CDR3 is TGTGCCAGCAGTACCCTTAGGACAGGGAGATACGAGCAGTACGTC. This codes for CASSTLRTGRYEQYV.

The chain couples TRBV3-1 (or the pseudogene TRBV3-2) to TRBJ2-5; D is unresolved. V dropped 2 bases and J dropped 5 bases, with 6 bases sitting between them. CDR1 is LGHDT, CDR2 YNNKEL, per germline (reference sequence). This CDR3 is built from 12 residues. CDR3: CASSQTHETQYF. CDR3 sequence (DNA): TGTGCCAGCAGCCAAACCCACGAGACCCAGTACTTC.

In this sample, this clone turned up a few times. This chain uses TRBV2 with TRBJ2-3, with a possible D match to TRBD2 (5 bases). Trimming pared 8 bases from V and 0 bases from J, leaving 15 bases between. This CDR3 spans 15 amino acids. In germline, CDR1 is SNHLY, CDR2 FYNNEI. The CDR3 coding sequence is TGTGCCAGCCAACTAGATCGCCTTAGCACAGATACGCAGTATTTT. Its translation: CASQLDRLSTDTQYF.

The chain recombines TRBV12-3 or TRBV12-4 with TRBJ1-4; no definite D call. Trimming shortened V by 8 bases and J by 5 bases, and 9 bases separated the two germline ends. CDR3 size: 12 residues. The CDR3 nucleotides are TGTGCCAGCCAGAAGCCGAATGAAAAACTGTTTTTT. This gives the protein CASQKPNEKLFF.

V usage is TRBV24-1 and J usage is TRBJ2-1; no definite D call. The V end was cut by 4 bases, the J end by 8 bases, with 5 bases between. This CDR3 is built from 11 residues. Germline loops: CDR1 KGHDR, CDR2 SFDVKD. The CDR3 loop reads CATSERYEQFF. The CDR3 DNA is TGTGCCACCAGTGAGAGGTATGAGCAGTTCTTC.

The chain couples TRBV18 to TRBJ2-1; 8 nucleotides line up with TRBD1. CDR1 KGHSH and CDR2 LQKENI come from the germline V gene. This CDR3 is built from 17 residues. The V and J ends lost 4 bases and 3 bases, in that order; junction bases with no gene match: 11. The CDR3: CASSQRTGLILYNEQFF. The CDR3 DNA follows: TGTGCCAGCTCACAGAGGACAGGGCTAATCCTCTACAATGAGCAGTTCTTC.

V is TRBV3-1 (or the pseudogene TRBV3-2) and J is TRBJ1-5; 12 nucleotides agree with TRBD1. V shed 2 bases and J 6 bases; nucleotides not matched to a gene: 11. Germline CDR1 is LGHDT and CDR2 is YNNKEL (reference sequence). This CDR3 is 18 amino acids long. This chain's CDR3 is CASSQTGTGGWSSQPQHF. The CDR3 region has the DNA TGTGCCAGCAGCCAAACCGGGACAGGGGGCTGGAGTAGTCAGCCCCAGCATTTT.

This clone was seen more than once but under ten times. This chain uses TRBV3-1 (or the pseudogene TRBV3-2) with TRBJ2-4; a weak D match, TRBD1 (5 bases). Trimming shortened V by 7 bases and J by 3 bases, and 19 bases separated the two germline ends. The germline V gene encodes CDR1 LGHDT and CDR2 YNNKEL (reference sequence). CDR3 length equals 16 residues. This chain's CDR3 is CASIQGSYRGKNIQYF. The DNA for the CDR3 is TGTGCCAGCATCCAGGGAAGTTATAGGGGCAAAAACATTCAGTACTTC.

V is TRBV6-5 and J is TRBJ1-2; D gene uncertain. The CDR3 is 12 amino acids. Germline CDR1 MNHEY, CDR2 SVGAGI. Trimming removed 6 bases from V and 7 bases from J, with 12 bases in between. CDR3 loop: CASSHKVGGYTF. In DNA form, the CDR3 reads TGTGCCAGCAGCCACAAGGTTGGTGGCTACACCTTC.

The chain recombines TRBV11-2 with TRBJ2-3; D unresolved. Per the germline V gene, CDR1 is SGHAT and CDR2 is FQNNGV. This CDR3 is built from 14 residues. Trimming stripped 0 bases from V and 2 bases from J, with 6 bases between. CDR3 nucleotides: TGTGCCAGCAGCTTAGATTACATCACAGATACGCAGTATTTT. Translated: CASSLDYITDTQYF.

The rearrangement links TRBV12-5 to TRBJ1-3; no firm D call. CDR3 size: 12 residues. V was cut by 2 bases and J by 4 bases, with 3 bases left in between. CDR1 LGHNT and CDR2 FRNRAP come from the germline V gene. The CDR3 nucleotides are TGTGCTAGTGGTTTGCGGGGAAACACCATATATTTT. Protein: CASGLRGNTIYF.

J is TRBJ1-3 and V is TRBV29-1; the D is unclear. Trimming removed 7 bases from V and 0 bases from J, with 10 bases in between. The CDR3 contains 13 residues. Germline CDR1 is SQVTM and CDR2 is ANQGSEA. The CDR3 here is CSAAFYSGNTIYF. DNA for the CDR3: TGCAGCGCCGCGTTTTACTCTGGAAACACCATATATTTT.

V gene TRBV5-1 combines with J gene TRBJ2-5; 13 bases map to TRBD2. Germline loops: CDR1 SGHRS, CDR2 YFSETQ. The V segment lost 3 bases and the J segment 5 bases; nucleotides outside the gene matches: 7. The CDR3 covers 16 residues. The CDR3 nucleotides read TGCGCCAGCAGCTACGCCGGGACTAGCGGGGATGAGACCCAGTACTTC. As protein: CASSYAGTSGDETQYF. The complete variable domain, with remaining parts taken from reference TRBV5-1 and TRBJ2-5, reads KAGVTQTPRYLIKTRGQQVTLSCSPISGHRSVSWYQQTPGQGLQFLFEYFSETQRNKGNFPGRFSGRQFSNSRSEMNVSTLELGDSALYLCASSYAGTSGDETQYFGPGTRLLVL.